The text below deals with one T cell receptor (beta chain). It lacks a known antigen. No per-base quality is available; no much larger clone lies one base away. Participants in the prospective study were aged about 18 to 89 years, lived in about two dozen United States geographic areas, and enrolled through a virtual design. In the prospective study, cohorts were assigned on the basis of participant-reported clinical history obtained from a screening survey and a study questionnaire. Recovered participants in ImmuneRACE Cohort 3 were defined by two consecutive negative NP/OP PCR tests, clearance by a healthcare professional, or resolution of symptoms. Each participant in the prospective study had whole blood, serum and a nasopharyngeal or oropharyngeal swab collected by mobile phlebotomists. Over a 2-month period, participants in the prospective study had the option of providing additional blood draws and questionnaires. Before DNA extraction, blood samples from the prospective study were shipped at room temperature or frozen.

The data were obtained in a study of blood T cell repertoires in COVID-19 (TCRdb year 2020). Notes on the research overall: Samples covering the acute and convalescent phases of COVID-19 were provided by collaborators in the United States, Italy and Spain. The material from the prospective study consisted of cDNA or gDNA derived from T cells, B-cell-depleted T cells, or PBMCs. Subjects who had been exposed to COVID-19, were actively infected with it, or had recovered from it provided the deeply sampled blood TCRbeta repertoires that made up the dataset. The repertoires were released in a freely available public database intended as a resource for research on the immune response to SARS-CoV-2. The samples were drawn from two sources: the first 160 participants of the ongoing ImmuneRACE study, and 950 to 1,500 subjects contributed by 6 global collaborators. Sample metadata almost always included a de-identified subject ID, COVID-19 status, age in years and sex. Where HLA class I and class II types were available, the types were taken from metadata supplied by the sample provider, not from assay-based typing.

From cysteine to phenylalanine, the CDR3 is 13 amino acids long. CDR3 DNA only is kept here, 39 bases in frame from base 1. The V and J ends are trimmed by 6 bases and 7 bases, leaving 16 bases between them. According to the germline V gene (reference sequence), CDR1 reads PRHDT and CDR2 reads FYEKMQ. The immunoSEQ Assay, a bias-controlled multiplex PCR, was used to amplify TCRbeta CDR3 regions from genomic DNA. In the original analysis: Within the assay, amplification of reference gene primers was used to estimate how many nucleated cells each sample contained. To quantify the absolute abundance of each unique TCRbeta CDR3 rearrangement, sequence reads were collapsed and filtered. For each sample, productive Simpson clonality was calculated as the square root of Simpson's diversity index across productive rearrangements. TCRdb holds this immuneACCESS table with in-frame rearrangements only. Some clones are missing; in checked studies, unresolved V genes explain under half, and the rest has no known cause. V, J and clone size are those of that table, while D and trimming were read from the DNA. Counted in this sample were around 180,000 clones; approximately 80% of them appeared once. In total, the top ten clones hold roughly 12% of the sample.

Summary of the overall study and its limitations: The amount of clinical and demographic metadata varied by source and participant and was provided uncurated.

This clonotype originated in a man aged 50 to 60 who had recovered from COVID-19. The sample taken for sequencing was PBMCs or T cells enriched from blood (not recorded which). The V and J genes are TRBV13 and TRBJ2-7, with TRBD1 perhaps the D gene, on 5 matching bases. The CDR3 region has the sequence CASSLGQFGEQYF. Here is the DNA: TGTGCCAGCAGTCTGGGGCAGTTCGGGGAGCAGTACTTC. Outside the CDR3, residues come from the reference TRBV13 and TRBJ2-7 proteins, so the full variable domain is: AAGVIQSPRHLIKEKRETATLKCYPIPRHDTVYWYQQGPGQDPQFLISFYEKMQSDKGSIPDRFSAQQFSDYHSELNMSSLELGDSALYFCASSLGQFGEQYFGPGTRLTVT.